A selection of T cell receptor beta chains follows, all from one sample in a study of cytotoxic CD8 clonotypes in ibrutinib-treated CLL. Sequencing was performed with immunoSEQ multiplex PCR; in TCRdb, only in-frame clones are kept and a portion is missing. Here the sample spans 50,000 to 60,000 clones, 70% to 90% being singletons. The source material was PBMCs, sampled after 24 months of ibrutinib treatment. The receptors stem from a human donor with chronic lymphocytic leukemia. Each CDR3 is given with its conserved first and last residue. D genes are given only for firm matches. Size is stated for part of the rows, as once, few or many counts, or as a class when the clone is expanded.

D	V	J	size	CDR3	DNA
-	TRBV18	TRBJ2-2	-	CASSPTGAPGGELFF	TGTGCCAGCTCACCTACGGGGGCGCCCGGCGGGGAGCTGTTTTTT
-	TRBV21-1	TRBJ2-2	once	CASSKAEGADTGELFF	TGTGCCAGCAGCAAAGCTGAGGGCGCGGACACCGGGGAGCTGTTTTTT
-	TRBV25-1	TRBJ2-7	-	CASSEYGGAYEQYF	TGTGCCAGCAGTGAATATGGCGGGGCCTACGAGCAGTACTTC
-	TRBV6-1	TRBJ2-7	once	CASKGDREQYF	TGTGCCAGCAAAGGTGACCGGGAGCAGTACTTC
-	TRBV6-5	TRBJ2-5	-	CASARGETQYF	TGTGCCAGCGCCCGGGGGGAGACCCAGTACTTC
-	TRBV6-5	TRBJ2-7	-	CATHRSAYEQYF	TGTGCCACCCACCGTTCAGCCTACGAGCAGTACTTC
-	TRBV7-6	TRBJ2-5	-	CASSLAAQETQYF	TGTGCCAGCAGCTTAGCGGCCCAAGAGACCCAGTACTTC
TRBD1	TRBV7-8	TRBJ2-7	-	CASSASYRGEQYF	TGTGCCAGCAGCGCTAGCTACAGGGGCGAGCAGTACTTC
-	TRBV19	TRBJ1-1	-	CASSQGTAGVGNTEAFF	TGTGCCAGTAGCCAAGGGACGGCCGGAGTGGGGAACACTGAAGCTTTCTTT
-	TRBV4-3	TRBJ2-4	-	CASSHDGLESKNIQYF	TGCGCCAGCAGCCACGATGGACTGGAATCCAAAAACATTCAGTACTTC
-	TRBV7-9	TRBJ2-2	-	CASSLRPNTGELFF	TGTGCCAGCAGCTTAAGGCCGAACACCGGGGAGCTGTTTTTT
-	TRBV14	TRBJ2-3	-	CASSVRTTDTQYF	TGTGCCAGCAGCGTTCGGACCACAGATACGCAGTATTTT
-	TRBV19	TRBJ1-5	-	CASSMVRTGNQPQHF	TGTGCCAGTAGTATGGTCAGGACAGGCAATCAGCCCCAGCATTTT
-	TRBV6-5	TRBJ1-1	-	CASSYVPFNTEAFF	TGTGCCAGCAGTTACGTTCCCTTTAACACTGAAGCTTTCTTT
TRBD1	TRBV7-6	TRBJ1-1	few	CASRPRQGNTEAFF	TGTGCCAGCAGACCGAGACAGGGGAACACTGAAGCTTTCTTT
TRBD1	TRBV30	TRBJ1-2	-	CAWRRDSLYGYTF	TGTGCCTGGAGAAGGGACAGCCTCTATGGCTACACCTTC
TRBD2	TRBV5-5	TRBJ2-2	-	CASSPGPHAGTKATGELFF	TGTGCCAGCAGCCCGGGACCCCATGCCGGGACTAAGGCCACCGGGGAGCTGTTTTTT
-	TRBV29-1	TRBJ2-2	-	CSAGGAENTGELFF	TGCAGCGCCGGTGGAGCAGAGAACACCGGGGAGCTGTTTTTT
-	TRBV29-1	TRBJ1-1	-	CSVWRLMNTEAFF	TGCAGCGTTTGGCGCCTGATGAACACTGAAGCTTTCTTT
-	TRBV7-2	TRBJ2-2	-	CASSFRGEGGELFF	TGTGCCAGCAGCTTTCGGGGCGAAGGCGGGGAGCTGTTTTTT
TRBD2	TRBV30	TRBJ2-7	-	CAWGTSGTQGEQYF	TGTGCCTGGGGGACTAGCGGGACTCAGGGCGAGCAGTACTTC
-	TRBV7-8	TRBJ2-3	-	CASSLTPQADTQYF	TGTGCCAGCAGCCTTACCCCACAGGCAGATACGCAGTATTTT
-	TRBV19	TRBJ1-2	-	CASSPEGGAWGNYGYTF	TGTGCCAGTAGTCCCGAGGGGGGCGCTTGGGGTAACTATGGCTACACCTTC